These T cell receptor beta chains were read from a single sample in a study of OX40 agonist ivuxolimab in advanced cancers. Method: immunoSEQ multiplex PCR; TCRdb's copy keeps in-frame clones and lacks some. The table includes tens of thousands of clones, 85% to 90% detected once. Sequencing used CD4+ or CD8+ T cells sorted from blood, obtained in a trial of the OX40 agonist ivuxolimab. These receptors came from an adult with an advanced solid tumor such as melanoma, head and neck, liver or kidney cancer. Both conserved end residues are part of each CDR3. Each record gives: V gene, J gene, clone size, D gene, CDR3 DNA, CDR3 protein. A D gene is named only where the DNA matches it firmly. Clone size is shown for a subset of rows, as once, few, many or a class of expanded clone.

v_gene: TRBV10-3
j_gene: TRBJ2-1
abundance: .
d_gene: TRBD2
CDR3nt: TGTGCCATCAGTGAGCCCGATTCGGCGGGGGTCGTTTCTGAGCAGTTCTTC
CDR3aa: CAISEPDSAGVVSEQFF

v_gene: TRBV7-3
j_gene: TRBJ2-1
abundance: once
d_gene: .
CDR3nt: TGTGCCAGCAGCTTAAACAACCGCGGGCAACATGAGCAGTTCTTC
CDR3aa: CASSLNNRGQHEQFF

v_gene: TRBV7-8
j_gene: TRBJ2-7
abundance: few
d_gene: TRBD1
CDR3nt: TGTGCCAGCAGCTTAGCGAATCCCGGGACAGGGTTTTACGAGCAGTACTTC
CDR3aa: CASSLANPGTGFYEQYF

v_gene: TRBV30
j_gene: TRBJ2-3
abundance: .
d_gene: TRBD2
CDR3nt: TGTGCCTGGGCTAGCGGGGGGGCCAGCACAGATACGCAGTATTTT
CDR3aa: CAWASGGASTDTQYF

v_gene: TRBV27
j_gene: TRBJ2-5
abundance: .
d_gene: TRBD2
CDR3nt: TGTGCCAGCACCAGATATAGCGGGTTTCGAGAGACCCAGTACTTC
CDR3aa: CASTRYSGFRETQYF

v_gene: TRBV28
j_gene: TRBJ2-1
abundance: .
d_gene: .
CDR3nt: TGTGCCAGCCGGGGTGAACGAAGGGAGCAGTTCTTC
CDR3aa: CASRGERREQFF

v_gene: TRBV7-9
j_gene: TRBJ1-2
abundance: .
d_gene: .
CDR3nt: TGTGCCAGCAGCAATACAGCTTACTATGGCTACACCTTC
CDR3aa: CASSNTAYYGYTF

v_gene: TRBV7-9
j_gene: TRBJ1-5
abundance: .
d_gene: TRBD1
CDR3nt: TGTGCCAGCAGTTGGGACAGGGCTCAGCCCCAGCATTTT
CDR3aa: CASSWDRAQPQHF

v_gene: TRBV9
j_gene: TRBJ2-2
abundance: .
d_gene: .
CDR3nt: TGTGCCAGCAGCGGTAGGGGGACCGGGGAGCTGTTTTTT
CDR3aa: CASSGRGTGELFF

v_gene: TRBV5-1
j_gene: TRBJ1-1
abundance: .
d_gene: .
CDR3nt: TGCGCCAGCAGCTTGACAGGTTCAATTGAAGCTTTCTTT
CDR3aa: CASSLTGSIEAFF

v_gene: TRBV19
j_gene: TRBJ2-2
abundance: .
d_gene: .
CDR3nt: TGTGCCAGTAGTATCCCCGCCGGGGATACCGGGGAGCTGTTTTTT
CDR3aa: CASSIPAGDTGELFF

v_gene: TRBV28
j_gene: TRBJ1-5
abundance: few
d_gene: .
CDR3nt: TGTGCCAGCAGTTTCCAGCGGGTCGTCCAGCCCCAGCATTTT
CDR3aa: CASSFQRVVQPQHF

v_gene: TRBV2
j_gene: TRBJ2-5
abundance: once
d_gene: .
CDR3nt: TGTGCCAGCAGTGAAGACAGGGCGCGGGAGACCCAGTACTTC
CDR3aa: CASSEDRARETQYF

v_gene: TRBV9
j_gene: TRBJ1-2
abundance: .
d_gene: .
CDR3nt: TGTGCCAGCAGCGTTTCCCCCGACTATGGCTACACCTTC
CDR3aa: CASSVSPDYGYTF

v_gene: TRBV6-6
j_gene: TRBJ1-2
abundance: .
d_gene: TRBD1
CDR3nt: TGTGCCAGCAGTTACGGGGACAGAAACTATGGCTACACCTTC
CDR3aa: CASSYGDRNYGYTF

v_gene: TRBV14
j_gene: TRBJ2-7
abundance: .
d_gene: .
CDR3nt: TGTGCCAGCAGCCAAGGGAACAGGGAGGGCGAGCAGTACTTC
CDR3aa: CASSQGNREGEQYF

v_gene: TRBV19
j_gene: TRBJ1-2
abundance: .
d_gene: TRBD1
CDR3nt: TGTGCCAGTAGTCCCCGGACAGGCGGGTTCTATGGCTACACCTTC
CDR3aa: CASSPRTGGFYGYTF

v_gene: TRBV29-1
j_gene: TRBJ2-1
abundance: .
d_gene: TRBD2
CDR3nt: TGCAGCGTTCGGGCTAGCGGGCGAACCTACAATGAGCAGTTCTTC
CDR3aa: CSVRASGRTYNEQFF

v_gene: TRBV4-1
j_gene: TRBJ2-1
abundance: .
d_gene: .
CDR3nt: TGCGCCAGCAGCCAAGTCGCAGGGTACAATGAGCAGTTCTTC
CDR3aa: CASSQVAGYNEQFF

v_gene: TRBV7-2
j_gene: TRBJ2-1
abundance: .
d_gene: .
CDR3nt: TGTGCCAGCAGCTCGAGGGGCGCGTACAATGAGCAGTTCTTC
CDR3aa: CASSSRGAYNEQFF

v_gene: TRBV5-1
j_gene: TRBJ1-5
abundance: .
d_gene: .
CDR3nt: TGCGCCAGCAGCCTACAGGGCCTTCAGCCCCAGCATTTT
CDR3aa: CASSLQGLQPQHF

v_gene: TRBV27
j_gene: TRBJ2-7
abundance: .
d_gene: .
CDR3nt: TGTGCCAGCGCTGCCAGGGGCCTCTCCTACGAGCAGTACTTC
CDR3aa: CASAARGLSYEQYF

v_gene: TRBV7-3
j_gene: TRBJ2-7
abundance: once
d_gene: .
CDR3nt: TGTGCCAGCAGCTTAACACAGGGCCGCTACGAGCAGTACTTC
CDR3aa: CASSLTQGRYEQYF

v_gene: TRBV6-1
j_gene: TRBJ1-2
abundance: .
d_gene: .
CDR3nt: TGTGCCAGCAGTGATCCCGGGACGTTTTATGGCTACACCTTC
CDR3aa: CASSDPGTFYGYTF

v_gene: TRBV7-9
j_gene: TRBJ2-1
abundance: .
d_gene: TRBD2
CDR3nt: TGTGCCAGCAGCCTAGCGGGGGGTGAGCAGTTCTTC
CDR3aa: CASSLAGGEQFF

v_gene: TRBV11-3
j_gene: TRBJ2-1
abundance: .
d_gene: .
CDR3nt: TGTGCCAGCAGCCTTAGTCCGGACAGCAACAATGAGCAGTTCTTC
CDR3aa: CASSLSPDSNNEQFF

v_gene: TRBV7-6
j_gene: TRBJ2-2
abundance: .
d_gene: .
CDR3nt: TGTGCCAGCAGCTTAATGGTTGAGGTGATCACCGGGGAGCTGTTTTTT
CDR3aa: CASSLMVEVITGELFF

v_gene: TRBV5-1
j_gene: TRBJ1-2
abundance: .
d_gene: TRBD1
CDR3nt: TGCGCCAGCAGCTTGGCCGGGACAGGGGGCCAAAACTATGGCTACACCTTC
CDR3aa: CASSLAGTGGQNYGYTF

v_gene: TRBV21-1
j_gene: TRBJ1-1
abundance: once
d_gene: .
CDR3nt: TGTGCCAGCAGCGAAAAACAGGTGAACACTGAAGCTTTCTTT
CDR3aa: CASSEKQVNTEAFF

v_gene: TRBV30
j_gene: TRBJ1-6
abundance: .
d_gene: .
CDR3nt: TGTGCCTGGACCCGGGCCGGGTCACCCCTCCACTTT
CDR3aa: CAWTRAGSPLHF

v_gene: TRBV6-1
j_gene: TRBJ1-5
abundance: .
d_gene: .
CDR3nt: TGTGCCAGCACTAGGGGGGGGCCCGATCAGCCCCAGCATTTT
CDR3aa: CASTRGGPDQPQHF

v_gene: TRBV5-6
j_gene: TRBJ2-3
abundance: .
d_gene: TRBD1
CDR3nt: TGTGCCAGCAGCTTGACAACAGGGGAAAACGCAGATACGCAGTATTTT
CDR3aa: CASSLTTGENADTQYF

v_gene: TRBV15
j_gene: TRBJ2-3
abundance: .
d_gene: .
CDR3nt: TGTGCCACCCAACGCGGGCCCGGATCAGATACGCAGTATTTT
CDR3aa: CATQRGPGSDTQYF

v_gene: TRBV2
j_gene: TRBJ2-1
abundance: .
d_gene: .
CDR3nt: TGTGCCAGCAGTGAAGTTGGACTCAATGAGCAGTTCTTC
CDR3aa: CASSEVGLNEQFF

v_gene: TRBV7-9
j_gene: TRBJ1-4
abundance: .
d_gene: TRBD1
CDR3nt: TGTGCCAGCAGCTTAGCGCGAGGACAGGGGGAGGAAAAACTGTTTTTT
CDR3aa: CASSLARGQGEEKLFF

v_gene: TRBV7-8
j_gene: TRBJ1-1
abundance: .
d_gene: .
CDR3nt: TGTGCCAGCAGTGGGGGGGGACTGAAGAACACTGAAGCTTTCTTT
CDR3aa: CASSGGGLKNTEAFF

v_gene: TRBV27
j_gene: TRBJ2-1
abundance: .
d_gene: TRBD1
CDR3nt: TGTGCCAGCAGACTACAGGGGATAAGCTACAATGAGCAGTTCTTC
CDR3aa: CASRLQGISYNEQFF

v_gene: TRBV19
j_gene: TRBJ2-7
abundance: .
d_gene: TRBD2
CDR3nt: TGTGCCAGTAGTCCGGGGACTAGCGGTTACGAGCAGTACTTC
CDR3aa: CASSPGTSGYEQYF

v_gene: TRBV13
j_gene: TRBJ1-1
abundance: .
d_gene: .
CDR3nt: TGTGCCAGCAGCCTATACGGACCGAACACTGAAGCTTTCTTT
CDR3aa: CASSLYGPNTEAFF

v_gene: TRBV5-4
j_gene: TRBJ2-7
abundance: .
d_gene: .
CDR3nt: TGTGCCAGCAGCTTTGGCTCCTACGAGCAGTACTTC
CDR3aa: CASSFGSYEQYF

v_gene: TRBV7-8
j_gene: TRBJ2-7
abundance: .
d_gene: TRBD2
CDR3nt: TGTGCCAGCAGCTTAAGCGGGGCGGGAGGAATGTACGAGCAGTACTTC
CDR3aa: CASSLSGAGGMYEQYF

v_gene: TRBV18
j_gene: TRBJ2-2
abundance: .
d_gene: .
CDR3nt: TGTGCCAGCTCCCGGTCGCGCAACCCAAACACCGGGGAGCTGTTTTTT
CDR3aa: CASSRSRNPNTGELFF

v_gene: TRBV6-1
j_gene: TRBJ1-1
abundance: .
d_gene: .
CDR3nt: TGTGCCAGCAGTGAAGGGCAAGGATACACTGAAGCTTTCTTT
CDR3aa: CASSEGQGYTEAFF

v_gene: TRBV27
j_gene: TRBJ2-4
abundance: .
d_gene: .
CDR3nt: TGTGCCAGCAGCTCACAGGGTGTTACCAAAAACATTCAGTACTTC
CDR3aa: CASSSQGVTKNIQYF

v_gene: TRBV28
j_gene: TRBJ2-3
abundance: once
d_gene: TRBD1
CDR3nt: TGTGCCAGCAGTCCACACAGGGGGGATGCCGATACGCAGTATTTT
CDR3aa: CASSPHRGDADTQYF